The 18 T cell receptor beta chains below all came from one sample that was sequenced in a study of T cell responses to AZD1222 COVID-19 vaccine. TCRdb keeps only in-frame clones here, not all; method: immunoSEQ multiplex PCR. Of 100,000 to 150,000 clones listed, around 90% are singletons. The sample consisted of peripheral blood, taken on day 0 of AZD1222 vaccination. Every receptor here comes from an adult in good health.

This chain connects TRBV24-1 to TRBJ2-2, with 7 bases that match TRBD2. Germline V gene sequence: CDR1 KGHDR, CDR2 SFDVKD. With 3 bases clipped from V and 6 bases from J, the junction kept 9 bases outside the gene matches. This CDR3 comprises 16 residues. The CDR3 is CATSDDLLAFPGELFF. The CDR3 coding sequence is TGTGCCACCAGTGATGATCTACTAGCGTTCCCCGGGGAGCTGTTTTTT.

V is TRBV7-2 and J is TRBJ2-1, with TRBD2 identical over 9 bases. V dropped 2 bases and J dropped 6; count of bases not matched to a gene: 8. This CDR3 is built from 16 residues. In germline, CDR1 is SGHTA, CDR2 FQGNSA. The CDR3 region is CASSLLAGVVGNEQFF. The CDR3 DNA sequence: TGTGCCAGCAGCTTATTAGCGGGAGTGGTCGGCAATGAGCAGTTCTTC.

The CDR3 is CASSPARGDDTEAFF. CDR3 DNA: TGTGCCAGCTCACCAGCAAGAGGGGACGACACTGAAGCTTTCTTT. The genes are TRBV18 and TRBJ1-1, with D tentatively TRBD1 (5 bases). The germline CDR1 and CDR2 sequences are KGHSH and LQKENI. V was pared by 2 bases and J by 3 bases, with 13 bases between. This CDR3 region has 15 residues.

This clone showed up just once. J is TRBJ1-1 and V is TRBV5-5, with TRBD1 matching 7 bases. CDR3 length: 15 residues. The germline CDR1 and CDR2 sequences are SGHKS and YYEKEE (reference sequence). V gave up 3 bases and J gave up 6 bases; unmatched junction bases: 11. CDR3 bases: TGTGCCAGCAGCTGGGAGACAGGGTGGTATTCTGAAGCTTTCTTT. Amino acids: CASSWETGWYSEAFF.

V and J are TRBV6-5 and TRBJ1-4; D is perhaps TRBD1 (5 bases). Germline CDR1 reads MNHEY; CDR2 reads SVGAGI. The CDR3 is made up of 14 amino acids. V lost 6 bases, J lost 8 bases, and 16 bases lay in between. CDR3 sequence: CASRHRGPKEKLFF. The CDR3 DNA follows: TGTGCCAGCAGGCACCGGGGACCGAAGGAAAAACTGTTTTTT.

The chain uses TRBV19 and TRBJ2-2; D call uncertain. V dropped 2 bases and J dropped 5 bases, with 12 bases sitting between them. Germline CDR1 LNHDA, CDR2 SQIVND (reference sequence). This CDR3 comprises 15 residues. CDR3: CASSISLVTTGELFF. The CDR3 nucleotides read TGTGCCAGTAGTATAAGTCTGGTGACAACCGGGGAGCTGTTTTTT.

V usage is TRBV10-3 and J usage is TRBJ2-3; TRBD1 agrees at 9 bases. CDR3 length equals 16 residues. Trimming cost V 0 bases and J 6 bases; bases outside gene matches: 7. The germline V gene encodes CDR1 ENHRY and CDR2 SYGVKD. Written as DNA, the CDR3 is TGTGCCATCAGTGAGTCGGAAGGGACAGGGTCCGATACGCAGTATTTT. It encodes CAISESEGTGSDTQYF.

This chain uses TRBV5-1 with TRBJ2-7; TRBD2 agrees at 11 bases. Germline CDR1 SGHRS, CDR2 YFSETQ. The junction had 1 base not matched to a gene; V was cut back by 2 bases and J by 3 bases. The CDR3 spans 14 residues. The CDR3: CASSFGTSGYEQYF. The CDR3, as DNA: TGCGCCAGCAGCTTCGGGACTAGCGGCTACGAGCAGTACTTC.

The chain is built from TRBV6-5 and TRBJ2-7; TRBD1 agrees at 9 bases. Trimming removed 4 bases from V and 5 bases from J; junction bases left unmatched: 6. The CDR3 length is 14 residues. Looked up from germline, CDR1 is MNHEY and CDR2 is SVGAGI. CDR3 coding DNA: TGTGCCAGCAGTTTCGGACAGGGGCCCCACGAGCAGTACTTC. It encodes CASSFGQGPHEQYF.

V gene TRBV14 combines with J gene TRBJ2-7, with 9 positions matching TRBD1. The V and J ends lost 9 bases and 2 bases, in that order; junction bases with no gene match: 11. Germline V CDR1 and CDR2: SGHDN, FVKESK. The CDR3 consists of 15 residues. The CDR3, as DNA: TGTGCCAGTCGTCGGGATGGACAGGGGACCTACGAGCAGTACTTC. It translates to CASRRDGQGTYEQYF.

The chain carries TRBV7-2 and TRBJ2-1; 11 bases agree with TRBD2. Germline trimming cut 1 base from V and 4 bases from J; bases unmatched to any gene: 6. The CDR3 is made up of 17 amino acids. CDR1 is SGHTA and CDR2 is FQGNSA in the germline V gene. CDR3 loop: CASSLDYRTSGYNEQFF. The CDR3, as DNA: TGTGCCAGCAGCTTAGATTATAGGACTAGCGGGTACAATGAGCAGTTCTTC. Full variable domain (outside the CDR3, taken from reference TRBV7-2 and TRBJ2-1): GAGVSQSPSNKVTEKGKDVELRCDPISGHTALYWYRQSLGQGLEFLIYFQGNSAPDKSGLPSDRFSAERTGGSVSTLTIQRTQQEDSAVYLCASSLDYRTSGYNEQFFGPGTRLTVL.

The chain carries TRBV28 and TRBJ2-7, with 9 bases identical to TRBD1. The CDR3 totals 14 residues. J gave up 0 bases and V 6 bases, and 3 bases lay outside the gene matches. CDR1 and CDR2 (germline): MDHEN, SYDVKM. DNA of the CDR3: TGTGCCAGCAGCCCGGGACAGGGCTCCTACGAGCAGTACTTC. Amino acids: CASSPGQGSYEQYF.

This clone was counted between two and nine times. V usage is TRBV5-1 and J usage is TRBJ2-2, with 8 bases that match TRBD1. The CDR3 spans 15 residues. The V and J ends lost 3 bases and 4 bases, in that order; junction bases with no gene match: 5. Germline V CDR1 and CDR2: SGHRS, YFSETQ. The CDR3 DNA is TGCGCCAGCAGCTGGACAGGGCCGGGCACCGGGGAGCTGTTTTTT. Encoded protein: CASSWTGPGTGELFF.

This clone was observed a handful of times. The rearrangement links TRBV19 to TRBJ1-1; possible D gene TRBD1, 6 bases. There are 17 residues in the CDR3. Germline-derived CDR1 and CDR2 are LNHDA and SQIVND (reference sequence). V lost 5 bases to trimming and J lost 1 base, with 20 bases between them. CDR3 sequence: CASSQIPDSAKNTEAFF. The CDR3 DNA sequence: TGTGCCAGTAGTCAAATCCCGGACAGCGCGAAGAACACTGAAGCTTTCTTT.

This clone was seen a few times. V is TRBV2 and J is TRBJ2-5; no firm D call. The CDR3 contains 13 residues. The germline CDR1 and CDR2 sequences are SNHLY and FYNNEI. V was clipped by 3 bases and J by 8 bases, with 13 bases between them. The CDR3 region has the DNA TGTGCCAGCAGTGAGTTCCGGGCTCAAACCCAGTACTTC. It encodes CASSEFRAQTQYF.

CDR3 amino acids: CASRYSREASYNEQFF. The CDR3 DNA sequence: TGTGCCAGCCGATACTCCAGGGAGGCCTCCTACAATGAGCAGTTCTTC. J is TRBJ2-1 and V is TRBV19, with a possible D match to TRBD2 (6 bases). This CDR3 region has 16 residues. CDR1 is LNHDA and CDR2 is SQIVND in the germline V gene (reference sequence). Trimming pared 9 bases from V and 0 bases from J, leaving 18 bases between.

The chain joins TRBV4-2 to TRBJ2-7; tentatively, D is TRBD1 or TRBD2 (6 bases each). The germline V gene encodes CDR1 LGHNA and CDR2 YNFKEQ. This CDR3 contains 15 residues. V lost 3 bases, J lost 0 bases, and 12 bases lay in between. DNA for the CDR3: TGTGCCAGCAGCCAGACGGGGGACACCTCCTACGAGCAGTACTTC. Its translation: CASSQTGDTSYEQYF.

This clone was seen only once. The chain employs TRBV6-5 and TRBJ1-1; TRBD1 matches 7 bases. Germline V gives CDR1 MNHEY, CDR2 SVGAGI. This CDR3 is 14 amino acids long. V lost 7 bases and J lost 1; bases outside the gene matches: 6. CDR3 coding DNA: TGTGCCAGCATTATAAGACAGGGGAACACTGAAGCTTTCTTT. As protein: CASIIRQGNTEAFF.